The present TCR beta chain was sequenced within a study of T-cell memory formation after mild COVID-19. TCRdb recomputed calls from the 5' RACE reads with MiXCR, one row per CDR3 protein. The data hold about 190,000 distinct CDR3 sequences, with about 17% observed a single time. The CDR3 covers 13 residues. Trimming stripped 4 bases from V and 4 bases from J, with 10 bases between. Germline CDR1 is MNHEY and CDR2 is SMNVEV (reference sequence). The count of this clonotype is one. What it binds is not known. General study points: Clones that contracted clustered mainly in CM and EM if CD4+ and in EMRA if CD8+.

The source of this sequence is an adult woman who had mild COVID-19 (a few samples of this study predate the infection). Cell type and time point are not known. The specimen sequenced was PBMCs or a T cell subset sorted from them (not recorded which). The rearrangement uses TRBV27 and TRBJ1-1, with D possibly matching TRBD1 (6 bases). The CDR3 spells CASSSRGSTEAFF. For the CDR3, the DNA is TGTGCCAGCAGTTCCAGGGGAAGCACTGAAGCTTTCTTT.